This entry concerns a single T cell receptor (beta chain). Its specificity is not known. Tagging with unique molecular identifiers was a feature of the TCR beta cDNA libraries. Input amounts of 1 to 10 million T cells were used. These gave around 500,000 cDNA molecules, so each molecule approximated one T cell. MiXCR was run by TCRdb on the PCR reads, yielding one entry per CDR3 protein. The table records over 700,000 distinct CDR3 sequences, around 27% of them present only once. This CDR3 comprises 17 residues. Germline V gene data show CDR1 as LGHNA and CDR2 as YSLEER. After removal of 3 bases from V and 3 bases from J, the junction contained 12 bases not matched to a gene. The record originates from a study of post-analysis software for immune sequencing data. Study details: The disease courses covered relapsing-remitting, secondary progressive and progressive-relapsing multiple sclerosis. General observations from the study: Controls had lower frequencies than patients of five or six TRBV segments, which included TRBV5-6, TRBV5-1 and TRBV20-1. Controls' normalized Chao1 diversity significantly exceeded that of multiple sclerosis patients. Samples from a shared batch, those prepared together, strongly co-clustered by F measure.

This clonotype was sampled from a girl aged 5 to 17 with multiple sclerosis. The V call is TRBV4-3, the J call TRBJ2-3, with TRBD2 matching 7 bases. Sequencing used blood. CDR3 residues: CASSHFSASGNTDTQYF. The CDR3 DNA is TGCGCCAGCAGCCACTTTTCGGCCAGCGGGAATACAGATACGCAGTATTTT.